Listed here are 29 T cell receptor beta chains from one sample, sequenced in a study of circulating tumor DNA in untreated peripheral T-cell lymphoma (dated by TCRdb to the early 2020s). To prepare the library, the immunoSEQ multiplex PCR assay was applied. The table was pulled from immuneACCESS by TCRdb, which kept in-frame rearrangements only. Such tables lose some clones; where checked, under half of the loss comes from unresolved V genes, and the rest has no known cause. Within this sample are fewer than 7,500 clones, with about 80% of them counted one time only. Approximately 16% of the sample is taken by the ten largest. Sequences were obtained from tumor tissue. These receptors were taken from a human donor with peripheral T-cell lymphoma.

The genes are TRBV10-2 and TRBJ2-7; TRBD2 matches 7 bases. In germline, CDR1 is WSHSY, CDR2 SAAADI. V dropped 4 bases and J dropped 2; count of bases not matched to a gene: 2. This CDR3 comprises 13 residues. The CDR3 region is CASSAGGAYEQYF. CDR3 DNA: TGCGCCAGCAGTGCTGGGGGGGCCTACGAGCAGTACTTC.

V gene TRBV11-3 combines with J gene TRBJ2-2, with D maybe TRBD2 (5 bases). V lost 4 bases and J 4 bases, leaving 19 bases between the germline ends. CDR1 and CDR2 (germline): SGHNT, YENEEA. CDR3 size: 17 residues. The CDR3 is CASSSRGSTAGTGELFF. CDR3 nucleotide sequence: TGTGCCAGCAGCTCCCGTGGGTCCACGGCGGGCACCGGGGAGCTGTTTTTT.

The chain links TRBV28 to TRBJ2-2; TRBD1 might be the D (5 bases). With 8 bases removed from V and 6 bases from J, the gap between germline ends came to 16 bases. Germline CDR1 reads MDHEN; CDR2 reads SYDVKM. The CDR3 loop spans 14 amino acids. This CDR3 is CASRRTREAGELFF. The CDR3 nucleotides read TGTGCCAGCCGACGAACCAGGGAAGCCGGGGAGCTGTTTTTT.

V usage is TRBV28 and J usage is TRBJ2-7, with D perhaps given as TRBD1 or TRBD2 (5 bases each). Germline assignment: CDR1 MDHEN and CDR2 SYDVKM. Trimming removed 5 bases from V and 3 bases from J, with 17 bases in between. The CDR3 contains 15 residues. CDR3: CASSQLGVGGYEQYF. The DNA of the CDR3 is TGTGCCAGCAGTCAGTTGGGGGTAGGTGGCTACGAGCAGTACTTC.

The chain couples TRBV28 to TRBJ2-1; 8 bases fit TRBD1. Unmatched junction bases numbered 8, after V lost 3 bases and J lost 10 bases. The germline CDR1 and CDR2 sequences are MDHEN and SYDVKM. The CDR3 has 14 amino acids. The CDR3 nucleotides are TGTGCCAGCAGTTTTTTTGGTCGGGACAGGGAGCAGTTCTTC. This translates into CASSFFGRDREQFF.

This chain uses TRBV29-1 with TRBJ2-7, with D maybe TRBD2 (6 bases). Germline values: CDR1 SQVTM, CDR2 ANQGSEA. Trimming removed 3 bases from V and 4 bases from J, with 10 bases in between. CDR3 length equals 12 residues. CDR3 bases: TGCAGCGTTGAGGCTAGCGAATACGAGCAGTACTTC. It translates to CSVEASEYEQYF.

V usage is TRBV9 and J usage is TRBJ1-2; TRBD1 might be the D (6 bases). Germline V gene lookup returns CDR1 SGDLS and CDR2 YYNGEE. CDR3 length: 16 residues. The V end lost 5 bases, the J end lost 2 bases, and 19 bases lay between the germline ends. The CDR3 DNA sequence: TGTGCCAGCAGTGTGGTCCCAGCTGGGGGCAACTATGGCTACACCTTC. It yields the protein CASSVVPAGGNYGYTF.

This chain uses TRBV11-3 with TRBJ1-2; D gene unclear. CDR1 is SGHNT and CDR2 is YENEEA in the germline V gene. The CDR3 sequence is 15 residues long. V lost 3 bases to trimming and J lost 6 bases, with 17 bases between them. CDR3 protein: CASSLLLSGRNGYTF. Here the CDR3 DNA reads TGTGCCAGCAGCTTGCTTCTCTCGGGCCGGAATGGCTACACCTTC.

The chain carries TRBV11-3 and TRBJ1-2; D is possibly TRBD1 (6 bases). From germline, CDR1 is SGHNT and CDR2 YENEEA. V dropped 1 base and J dropped 0 bases, with 15 bases sitting between them. CDR3 length: 17 amino acids. This CDR3 is CASSLGWQGTANYGYTF. In DNA form, the CDR3 reads TGTGCCAGCAGCTTAGGGTGGCAGGGGACGGCTAACTATGGCTACACCTTC.

The chain joins TRBV14 to TRBJ2-7; possibly TRBD1 for D (7 bases). CDR1 is SGHDN and CDR2 is FVKESK in the germline V gene. The CDR3 totals 21 residues. The V end lost 1 base, the J end lost 0 bases, and 28 bases lay between the germline ends. DNA for the CDR3: TGTGCCAGCAGCCAAGGGAGGAGGGGGCTTCTGATGAGGGGATACTCCTACGAGCAGTACTTC. Its protein is CASSQGRRGLLMRGYSYEQYF.

This chain uses TRBV6-8 with TRBJ1-4; 7 positions match TRBD1. The CDR3 runs to 15 residues. From germline, CDR1 is MNHGY and CDR2 SAAAGT. J lost 10 bases, V lost 6 bases, and 14 bases had no gene match. The CDR3 is CASRANTGDLGKLFF. The DNA of the CDR3 is TGTGCCAGCAGAGCAAATACAGGGGATCTTGGAAAACTGTTTTTT.

Only one count was recorded for this clone. The chain carries TRBV6-8 and TRBJ2-5, with TRBD1 matching over 7 bases. The ends lost 5 bases at V and 1 base at J; junction bases unmatched: 4. CDR3 length equals 14 residues. The germline V gene encodes CDR1 MNHGY and CDR2 SAAAGT. The CDR3 DNA reads TGTGCCAGCAGTCGGGACAGCGTCCAAGAGACCCAGTACTTC. This sequence encodes CASSRDSVQETQYF.

V is TRBV28 and J is TRBJ1-1, with TRBD1 as a possible D gene (5 bases). Germline V gene data show CDR1 as MDHEN and CDR2 as SYDVKM. CDR3 length equals 13 residues. Between the trimmed V and J ends, which lost 5 bases and 0 bases, there was a span of 7 bases. The CDR3 DNA follows: TGTGCCAGCAGTCAGGGTTTGAACACTGAAGCTTTCTTT. Its translation: CASSQGLNTEAFF.

The chain is built from TRBV28 and TRBJ2-5; 9 bases are a match to TRBD1. Per germline, CDR1 MDHEN and CDR2 SYDVKM. J was trimmed by 5 bases and V by 5 bases; bases with no gene match: 3. The CDR3 contains 13 residues. CDR3 region: CASSTGGYETQYF. The CDR3 DNA reads as TGTGCCAGCAGTACAGGGGGCTATGAGACCCAGTACTTC. Drawing the rest from reference TRBV28 and TRBJ2-5, the complete variable domain is DVKVTQSSRYLVKRTGEKVFLECVQDMDHENMFWYRQDPGLGLRLIYFSYDVKMKEKGDIPEGYSVSREKKERFSLILESASTNQTSMYLCASSTGGYETQYFGPGTRLLVL.

The J gene is TRBJ1-1, the V gene TRBV6-8; a weak D match, TRBD1 (5 bases). Trimming removed 5 bases at V and 4 bases at J, with 11 bases between. The CDR3 extends over 13 amino acids. Germline-derived CDR1 and CDR2 are MNHGY and SAAAGT. The CDR3 DNA reads TGTGCCAGCAGTCTCGGGGGGGGCACTGAAGCTTTCTTT. Protein: CASSLGGGTEAFF.

The chain employs TRBV28 and TRBJ2-7, with a tentative D call TRBD1 (5 bases). The germline gives CDR1 MDHEN, CDR2 SYDVKM. The V and J ends lost 10 bases and 1 base respectively, with 17 bases between them. There are 14 residues in the CDR3. The chain's CDR3 is CATRRRGLSYEQYF. CDR3 nucleotide sequence: TGTGCCACCCGTCGAAGGGGTTTATCCTACGAGCAGTACTTC.

This clone has just a few counts. The chain uses TRBV18 and TRBJ2-4; 9 positions match TRBD1. J was trimmed by 7 bases and V by 6 bases; bases with no gene match: 13. The CDR3 contains 16 residues. Germline CDR1 reads KGHSH; CDR2 reads LQKENI. CDR3 DNA: TGTGCCAGCTCCAACACGGAATACAGGGGGCTGAACATTCAGTACTTC. Residues: CASSNTEYRGLNIQYF.

The V and J genes are TRBV27 and TRBJ2-3, with TRBD1 matching over 9 bases. This CDR3 has 15 residues. V lost 6 bases to trimming and J lost 5 bases; unmatched junction nucleotides: 9. Germline assignment: CDR1 MNHEY and CDR2 SMNVEV (reference sequence). CDR3 protein: CASRPGTGFLDTQYF. CDR3 DNA: TGTGCCAGCAGGCCCGGGACAGGGTTTCTAGATACGCAGTATTTT.

The rearrangement joins TRBV11-3 to TRBJ2-1, with TRBD2 matching over 7 bases. The germline V gene has CDR1 SGHNT and CDR2 YENEEA. J gave up 3 bases and V 5 bases, and 7 bases lay outside the gene matches. This CDR3 is built from 15 residues. The CDR3 spells CASSKSGTNYNEQFF. DNA of the CDR3: TGTGCCAGCAGCAAGTCCGGGACTAACTACAATGAGCAGTTCTTC.

This chain uses TRBV28 with TRBJ2-5; unclear D gene. Germline CDR1 and CDR2: MDHEN and SYDVKM. This CDR3 region has 12 residues. V shed 3 bases and J shed 3 bases, with 5 bases lying between them. The DNA of the CDR3 is TGTGCCAGCAGTTTTTTTAAAGAGACCCAGTACTTC. It yields the protein CASSFFKETQYF.

To note about this clone: An end of the junction does not agree with germline; a read error may underlie this. The DNA has an unread or ambiguous base, and its residue is written X. The chain combines TRBV19 with TRBJ1-1, with 9 bases fitting TRBD1. The CDR3 extends over 11 amino acids. Germline V lookup: CDR1 LNHDA, CDR2 SQIVND (reference sequence). The CDR3 DNA reads as TGTRCCAGTAGGGGACAGGGTGCGGCTTTCTTT. Protein sequence: CXSRGQGAAFF.

V and J are TRBV11-3 and TRBJ1-1, with a tentative D call TRBD1 (6 bases). Trimming pared 3 bases from V and 4 bases from J, leaving 12 bases between. Germline values: CDR1 SGHNT, CDR2 YENEEA. The CDR3 spans 14 residues. CDR3 residues: CASSFLGGFTEAFF. The CDR3 DNA reads TGTGCCAGCAGCTTTCTTGGGGGCTTCACTGAAGCTTTCTTT.

This chain joins TRBV12-5 and TRBJ1-1, with D possibly matching TRBD1 (5 bases). CDR3 length equals 14 residues. Per the germline V gene, CDR1 is LGHNT and CDR2 is FRNRAP. As DNA, the CDR3 is TGTGCCAGCAATACCCAGGTAGGGGAAACTGAAGCTTTCTTT. It translates to CASNTQVGETEAFF.

V and J are TRBV11-3 and TRBJ2-7, with D perhaps matching TRBD1 or TRBD2 (6 bases each). The ends were cut back, 1 base at V and 4 bases at J, with 14 bases in the middle. CDR1 is SGHNT and CDR2 is YENEEA in the germline V gene. The CDR3 runs to 15 residues. CDR3 loop: CASSLGPGGGYEQYF. The CDR3 DNA is TGTGCCAGCAGCTTAGGGCCAGGAGGGGGTTACGAGCAGTACTTC.

The table lists this clone with a few counts. The V call is TRBV6-8, the J call TRBJ1-5; 7 nucleotides agree with TRBD1. The CDR3 runs 18 residues. Trimming removed 3 bases from V and 0 bases from J; junction bases left unmatched: 11. Looked up from germline, CDR1 is MNHGY and CDR2 is SAAAGT. CDR3 nucleotide sequence: TGTGCCAGCAGTTATTTGGTTTTCGAGGGGGCTAGCAATCAGCCCCAGCATTTT. Protein sequence: CASSYLVFEGASNQPQHF.

A few counts support this clone. The chain has TRBV6-8 and TRBJ1-3; D possibly corresponds to TRBD1 (6 bases). The germline V gene has CDR1 MNHGY and CDR2 SAAAGT. V was shortened by 2 bases and J by 1 base, with 12 bases between the two germline ends. The CDR3 loop spans 16 amino acids. The CDR3 loop is CASSYGGHLSGNTIYF. For the CDR3, the DNA is TGTGCCAGCAGTTACGGGGGACACCTTTCTGGAAACACCATATATTTT.

The V gene is TRBV1, the J gene TRBJ1-2. TRBV1 represents a pseudogene. The CDR3 is 16 amino acids. This CDR3 is CASSQDGAGRTYGYTF. The CDR3 region has the DNA TGCGCCAGCAGCCAAGATGGTGCGGGGAGAACCTATGGCTACACCTTC.

In its sample, this clone was seen once. Compared with germline, one end of the junction differs, possibly owing to a read error. X shows a residue whose base was not read or is ambiguous. The genes are TRBV11-3 and TRBJ1-1, with D possibly being TRBD1 (5 bases). Germline lookup yields CDR1 SGHNT and CDR2 YENEEA. The CDR3 contains 15 residues. The CDR3 DNA follows: TGTGCCAGCAGCTTAGGGGGCGGAACAAACACTGAAGYTTTCTTT. Encoded protein: CASSLGGGTNTEXFF.

The chain has TRBV6-8 and TRBJ2-1; 13 nucleotides line up with TRBD2. Germline loops: CDR1 MNHGY, CDR2 SAAAGT. V shed 5 bases, J shed 11 bases, and the junction held 9 bases outside the gene matches. The length of the CDR3 is 15 residues. The CDR3 loop reads CASSPGTSGAMKQFF. CDR3 nucleotide sequence: TGTGCCAGCAGTCCCGGGACTAGCGGGGCAATGAAGCAGTTCTTC.